A few counts support the clone carrying this TCR beta chain. This specimen comes from a study of OX40 agonist ivuxolimab in advanced cancers. About the study: The patients got ivuxolimab, which is an agonistic anti-OX40 (CD134) antibody. Patients undergoing dose escalation presented with hepatocellular carcinoma, melanoma, renal cell or head and neck cancer.

This CDR3 has 15 amino acids. The germline V and J ends were trimmed by 0 bases and 0 bases, with 8 bases remaining between them. Germline values: CDR1 MNHEY, CDR2 SMNVEV (reference sequence). Generated by immunoSEQ multiplex PCR, the TCRdb table keeps only in-frame clones and is missing some. The table has about 40,000 clones, more than 70% seen once; the top ten hold approximately 23%. This receptor was obtained from an adult with an advanced solid tumor such as melanoma, head and neck, liver or kidney cancer. Sequenced here: CD4+ or CD8+ T cells sorted from blood, sampled in a trial of the OX40 agonist ivuxolimab. The chain carries TRBV27 and TRBJ1-1, with D possibly matching TRBD1 (6 bases). The chain's CDR3 is CASSLSGGLNTEAFF. DNA for the CDR3: TGTGCCAGCAGTTTATCGGGGGGGCTGAACACTGAAGCTTTCTTT.